This T cell receptor beta chain was observed in a study of PD-L1 blockade in urothelial cancer. Here immunoSEQ multiplex PCR was the method, and the copy in TCRdb shows in-frame clones only, minus some. The data contain tens of thousands of clones, around 91% of them singletons. Time point: pretreatment peripheral blood. The CDR3 covers 17 residues. The sequence was obtained from a man aged 55 to 69 with urothelial cancer. The sample consisted of PBMCs, taken around atezolizumab (anti-PD-L1) treatment. This sequence joins TRBV12-2 and TRBJ2-1; the table's D call TRBD2 went unverified against the DNA. TRBV12-2 is flagged as a pseudogene. As DNA, the CDR3 is TGTGCAAGTCGCTCCCCGGAAGGACTAGCGGGATCTTATGAGCAGTTCTTC. Translated, it gives CASRSPEGLAGSYEQFF.